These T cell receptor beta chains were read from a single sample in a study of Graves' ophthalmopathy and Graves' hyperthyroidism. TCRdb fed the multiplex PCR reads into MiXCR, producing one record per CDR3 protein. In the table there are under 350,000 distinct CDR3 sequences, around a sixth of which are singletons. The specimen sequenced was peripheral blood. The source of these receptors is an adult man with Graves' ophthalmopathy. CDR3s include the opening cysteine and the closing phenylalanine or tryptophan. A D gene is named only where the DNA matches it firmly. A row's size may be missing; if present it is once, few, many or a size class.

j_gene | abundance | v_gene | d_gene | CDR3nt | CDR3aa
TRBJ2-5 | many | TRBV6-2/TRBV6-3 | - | TGTGCCAGCAGTTACTCGATCGATACCAGGTACTTC | CASSYSIDTRYF
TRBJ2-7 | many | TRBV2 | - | TGTGCCAGCAGTGAAGAGTACGAGCAGTACTTC | CASSEEYEQYF
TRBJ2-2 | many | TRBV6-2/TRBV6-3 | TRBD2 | TGTGCCAGCAGTCCCGTTGAAGGACTAGCGGTTCTTAACACCGGGGAGCTGTTTTTT | CASSPVEGLAVLNTGELFF
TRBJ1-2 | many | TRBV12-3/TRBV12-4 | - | TGTGCCAGCAGGCGGGAGCTTATGAACTATGGCTACACCTTC | CASRRELMNYGYTF
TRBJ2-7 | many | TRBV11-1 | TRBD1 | TGTGCCAGCAGCAACCGGGACAGGGGGCACTACGAGCAGTACTTC | CASSNRDRGHYEQYF
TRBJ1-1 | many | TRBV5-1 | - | TGCGCCAGCAGCAAAGACAGTGAAGCTTTCTTT | CASSKDSEAFF
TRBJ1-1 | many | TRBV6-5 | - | TGTGCCAGCTCGAATGGGCTAGGGCCGATGAACACTGAAGCTTTCTTT | CASSNGLGPMNTEAFF
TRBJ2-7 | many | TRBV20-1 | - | TGCAGTGCTAGGCCGGGGTACCCTAACGAGCAGTACTTC | CSARPGYPNEQYF
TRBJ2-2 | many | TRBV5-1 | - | TGCGCCAGCAGCTTTCGAGTTGGGGTCCCGGACACCGGGGAGCTGTTTTTT | CASSFRVGVPDTGELFF
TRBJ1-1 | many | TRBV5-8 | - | TGTGCCAGCAGCCCCCTGAGGGGAGGAGACACTGAAGCTTTCTTT | CASSPLRGGDTEAFF
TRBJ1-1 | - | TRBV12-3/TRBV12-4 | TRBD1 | TGTGCCAGCAGTCCACACAGACAGGGGGCGGCTGAAGCTTTCTTT | CASSPHRQGAAEAFF
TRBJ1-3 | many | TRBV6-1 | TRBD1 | TGTGCCACCAAGCCCGGGACAGCAGATGACACCATATATTTT | CATKPGTADDTIYF
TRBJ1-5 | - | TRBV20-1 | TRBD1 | TGCCGTGCTAGCGAAACAGGGGCTTTTTCGGGCGATCAGCCCCAGCATTTT | CRASETGAFSGDQPQHF
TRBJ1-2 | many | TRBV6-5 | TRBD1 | TGTGCCAGCAGTTACCCTTCGACAGGGGGCGCGGGCTACACCTTC | CASSYPSTGGAGYTF
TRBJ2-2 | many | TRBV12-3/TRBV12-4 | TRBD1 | TGTGCCAGCAGTACCACAGGGGACCTAGTTTCCGGGGAGCTGTTTTTT | CASSTTGDLVSGELFF
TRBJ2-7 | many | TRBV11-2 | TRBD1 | TGTGCCAGCAGCGGGGACAGGGGGAGCGAGCAGTACTTC | CASSGDRGSEQYF
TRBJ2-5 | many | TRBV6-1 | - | TGTGCCAGCCGGGCTAGCTTCGTGGAGACCCAGTACTTC | CASRASFVETQYF
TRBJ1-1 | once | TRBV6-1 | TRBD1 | TGTGCCAGCAGTATAGCCGGGACAGTGAACACTGAAGCTTTCTTT | CASSIAGTVNTEAFF
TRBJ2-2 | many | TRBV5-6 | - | TGTGCCAGCAGCTTGGTACCGGTGACCGGGGAGCTGTTTTTT | CASSLVPVTGELFF
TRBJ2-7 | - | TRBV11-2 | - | TGTGCCAGCAGCTTAGCGTTGGACCCCTACGAGCAGTACTTC | CASSLALDPYEQYF
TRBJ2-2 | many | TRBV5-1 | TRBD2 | TGCGCCAGCAGCGAGGGACTAGCGGGGTTCTTAGACACCGGGGAGCTGTTTTTT | CASSEGLAGFLDTGELFF
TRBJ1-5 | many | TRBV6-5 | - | TGTGCCAGCACCAGAGACAGTCCCCAGCCCCAGCATTTT | CASTRDSPQPQHF
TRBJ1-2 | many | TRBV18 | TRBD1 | TGTGCCAGCGGACAGGGAATTCAGTATGGCTACACCTTC | CASGQGIQYGYTF
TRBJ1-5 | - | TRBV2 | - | TGTGCCAGCAGTTCGCCCTCCCCCTGGGCCACCGGGGAGACAAATCAGCCCCAGCATTTT | CASSSPSPWATGETNQPQHF
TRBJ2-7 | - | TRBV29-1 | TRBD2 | TGCAGCGTTGAAGATCGGGGGGGCCACTCGGCCTACGAGCAGTACTTC | CSVEDRGGHSAYEQYF
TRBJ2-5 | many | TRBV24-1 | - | TGTGCCACCAGTGAACTAGCCGGTTCAGCGGAGACCCAGTACTTC | CATSELAGSAETQYF
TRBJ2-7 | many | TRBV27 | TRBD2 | TGTGCCAGCAGTTTATCGCTAGCGGGAGGCCCCTACGAGCAGTACTTC | CASSLSLAGGPYEQYF
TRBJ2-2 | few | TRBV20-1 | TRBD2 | TGCAGTGCTATTGATAGCGGGAGGGCCTTTCCCGGGGAGCTGTTTTTT | CSAIDSGRAFPGELFF
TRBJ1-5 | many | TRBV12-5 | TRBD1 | TGTGCTAGTGGCCCTTGGGGACAGGGGGCGGGAAATCAGCCCCAGCATTTT | CASGPWGQGAGNQPQHF
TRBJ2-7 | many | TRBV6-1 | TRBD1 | TGTGCCAGCAACCAAGGGACAGGTGACTACGAGCAGTACTTC | CASNQGTGDYEQYF
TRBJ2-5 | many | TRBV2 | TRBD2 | TGTGCCAGCAGTCCCCTCTTTCGGGGGGGGACCCAGTACTTC | CASSPLFRGGTQYF
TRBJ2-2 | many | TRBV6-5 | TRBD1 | TGTGCCACCCGCTCCGGGACAGTCTGGAACACCGGGGAGCTGTTTTTT | CATRSGTVWNTGELFF
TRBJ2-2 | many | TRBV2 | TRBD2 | TGTGCCAGCAAGACTAGCCGGAGCCCAGGGGAGCTGTTTTTT | CASKTSRSPGELFF
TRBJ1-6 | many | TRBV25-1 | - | TGTGCCAGCACCAGGGGAGCTAATTCACCCCTCCACTTT | CASTRGANSPLHF
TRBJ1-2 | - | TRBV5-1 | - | TGCGCCAGCAGCTTGTACAGGGAGAATGGCTACACCTTC | CASSLYRENGYTF
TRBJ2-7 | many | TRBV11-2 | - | TGTGCCAGCAGCTTAGGAGGGGGAAAGAGGGGCCACGAGCAGTACTTC | CASSLGGGKRGHEQYF
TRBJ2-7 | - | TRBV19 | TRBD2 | TGTGCCAGTAGTATTCCCGGGAGGGAGTACGAGCAGTACTTC | CASSIPGREYEQYF